Presented here are 10 T cell receptor beta chains from one specimen sequenced in a study of OX40 agonist ivuxolimab in advanced cancers. Repertoires were generated with immunoSEQ multiplex PCR, while TCRdb's copy carries only in-frame clones and drops some. The sample holds over 80,000 clones, around 78% seen once. Sample: CD4+ or CD8+ T cells sorted from blood, taken in a trial of the OX40 agonist ivuxolimab. These receptors came from an adult with an advanced solid tumor such as melanoma, head and neck, liver or kidney cancer.

The chain carries TRBV9 and TRBJ1-2, with D possibly TRBD1 on 5 matching bases. V was clipped by 0 bases and J by 3 bases, with 12 bases between them. Germline values: CDR1 SGDLS, CDR2 YYNGEE. This CDR3 is built from 15 residues. The CDR3 coding sequence is TGTGCCAGCAGCGTAGGGACAATCTTAGACTATGGCTACACCTTC. It specifies CASSVGTILDYGYTF.

The chain uses TRBV5-1 and TRBJ1-4; possible D gene TRBD1, 5 bases. Trimming took off 4 bases at V and 0 bases at J, with 16 bases between the two ends. Germline lookup yields CDR1 SGHRS and CDR2 YFSETQ. CDR3 size: 17 residues. The CDR3 loop reads CASSKGRVMATNEKLFF. CDR3 DNA sequence: TGCGCCAGCAGCAAGGGCAGGGTGATGGCAACTAATGAAAAACTGTTTTTT.

This clone has a single count. The rearrangement joins TRBV5-1 to TRBJ2-1, with D uncertain. The CDR3 contains 14 residues. The germline V and J ends were trimmed by 4 bases and 7 bases, with 15 bases remaining between them. Germline lookup yields CDR1 SGHRS and CDR2 YFSETQ. The DNA of the CDR3 is TGCGCCAGCAGCGGCGGTCGCCTGGGGAATGAGCAGTTCTTC. Encoded protein: CASSGGRLGNEQFF.

The chain joins TRBV2 to TRBJ2-3, with TRBD2 as a possible D gene (7 bases). The V and J ends lost 0 bases and 1 base respectively, with 11 bases between them. The CDR3 length is 16 residues. Germline CDR1 and CDR2: SNHLY and FYNNEI. CDR3 DNA: TGTGCCAGCAGTGAAGCTCGGGGGGCCGGCACAGATACGCAGTATTTT. Its protein is CASSEARGAGTDTQYF.

The gene calls are TRBV19 and TRBJ1-5; D is perhaps TRBD1 (5 bases). The CDR3 sequence is 14 residues long. Deletions cut 3 bases from V and 3 bases from J, with 9 bases between. Germline V gene data show CDR1 as LNHDA and CDR2 as SQIVND (reference sequence). The CDR3 DNA reads TGTGCCAGTAGTATCACAGGCAACAATCAGCCCCAGCATTTT. This encodes CASSITGNNQPQHF.

The V and J genes are TRBV30 and TRBJ1-3; D is uncertain. CDR1 GTSNPN and CDR2 SVGIG come from the germline V gene (reference sequence). V was clipped by 0 bases and J by 4 bases, with 7 bases between them. The CDR3 spans 13 residues. The DNA for the CDR3 is TGTGCCTGGAGTGTCGGGCAGGGAAACACCATATATTTT. It codes for CAWSVGQGNTIYF.

J is TRBJ1-5 and V is TRBV27, with D uncertain. V lost 9 bases and J lost 7, with 16 bases in between. This CDR3 has 13 amino acids. Germline V gives CDR1 MNHEY, CDR2 SMNVEV (reference sequence). The CDR3 DNA reads TGTGCCAGACACTTCCTCTCGAAACAGCCCCAGCATTTT. This encodes CARHFLSKQPQHF.

V is TRBV9 and J is TRBJ2-2; 7 nucleotides match TRBD1. Losses at the gene ends were 4 bases for V and 4 bases for J; bases not matched to a gene: 4. CDR1 is SGDLS, CDR2 YYNGEE, per germline. The CDR3 spans 14 residues. The CDR3 nucleotides are TGTGCCAGCAGCTCCCCAGGGGGCACCGGGGAGCTGTTTTTT. Its translation is CASSSPGGTGELFF.

The V and J genes are TRBV4-1 and TRBJ1-4; TRBD1 matches 9 bases. The CDR3 spans 16 residues. The trim removed 3 bases at V and 0 bases at J, leaving 2 bases unmatched. Germline V lookup: CDR1 MGHRA, CDR2 YSYEKL. The CDR3 sequence is CASSQGQGATNEKLFF. For the CDR3, the DNA is TGCGCCAGCAGCCAGGGACAGGGTGCAACTAATGAAAAACTGTTTTTT.

This sequence joins TRBV13 and TRBJ1-5, with D possibly being TRBD1 (6 bases). Germline values: CDR1 PRHDT, CDR2 FYEKMQ (reference sequence). CDR3 length: 15 amino acids. V lost 0 bases to trimming and J lost 4 bases, with 10 bases between them. The CDR3 bases are TGTGCCAGCAGCTTAGGATTTACAGGGAATCAGCCCCAGCATTTT. Encoded protein: CASSLGFTGNQPQHF.